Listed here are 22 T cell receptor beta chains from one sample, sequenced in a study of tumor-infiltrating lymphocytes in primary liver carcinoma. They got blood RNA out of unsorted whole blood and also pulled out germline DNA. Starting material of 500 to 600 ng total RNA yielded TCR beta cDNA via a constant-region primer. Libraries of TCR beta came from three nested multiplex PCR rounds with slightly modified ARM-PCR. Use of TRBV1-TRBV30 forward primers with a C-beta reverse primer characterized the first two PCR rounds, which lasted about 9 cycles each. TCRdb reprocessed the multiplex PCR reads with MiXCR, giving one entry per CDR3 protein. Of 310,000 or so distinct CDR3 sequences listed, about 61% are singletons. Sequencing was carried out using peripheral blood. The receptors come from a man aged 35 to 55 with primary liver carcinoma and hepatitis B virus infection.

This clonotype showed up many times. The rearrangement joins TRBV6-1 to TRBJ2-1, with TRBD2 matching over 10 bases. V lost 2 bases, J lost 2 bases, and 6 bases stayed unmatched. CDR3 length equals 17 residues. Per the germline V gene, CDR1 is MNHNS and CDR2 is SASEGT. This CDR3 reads CASSEIGLAGAYNEQFF. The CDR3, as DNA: TGTGCCAGCAGTGAAATCGGCCTAGCGGGAGCCTACAATGAGCAGTTCTTC.

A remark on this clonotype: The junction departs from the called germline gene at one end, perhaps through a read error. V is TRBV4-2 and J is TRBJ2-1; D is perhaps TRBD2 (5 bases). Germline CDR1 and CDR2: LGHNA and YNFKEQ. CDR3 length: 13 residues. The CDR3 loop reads CASGRESDNEQSF. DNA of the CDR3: TGTGCCAGCGGGAGAGAGAGCGACAATGAGCAGTCCTTC.

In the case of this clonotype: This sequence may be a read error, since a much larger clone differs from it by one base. CDR3: CAGTSGGRNGYIF. The CDR3 DNA follows: TGTGCCGGAACTTCAGGGGGGAGGAATGGCTACATCTTC. V usage is TRBV6-1 and J usage is TRBJ1-2, with TRBD1 matching 7 bases. CDR1 and CDR2 (germline): MNHNS, SASEGT. CDR3 length: 13 amino acids.

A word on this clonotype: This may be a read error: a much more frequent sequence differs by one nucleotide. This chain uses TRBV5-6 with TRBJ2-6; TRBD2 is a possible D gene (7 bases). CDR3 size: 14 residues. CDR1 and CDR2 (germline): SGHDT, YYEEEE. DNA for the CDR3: TGTGCCAGCAGCTCCGAGGGGGGGGCCAACGCCCTGACTTTC. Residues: CASSSEGGANALTF.

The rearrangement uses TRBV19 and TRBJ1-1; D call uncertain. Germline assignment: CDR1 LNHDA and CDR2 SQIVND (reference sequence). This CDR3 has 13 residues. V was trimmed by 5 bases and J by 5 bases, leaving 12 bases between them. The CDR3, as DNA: TGTGCCAGTAGTTCAATTCGAGGGACTGAAGCTTTCTTT. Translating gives CASSSIRGTEAFF.

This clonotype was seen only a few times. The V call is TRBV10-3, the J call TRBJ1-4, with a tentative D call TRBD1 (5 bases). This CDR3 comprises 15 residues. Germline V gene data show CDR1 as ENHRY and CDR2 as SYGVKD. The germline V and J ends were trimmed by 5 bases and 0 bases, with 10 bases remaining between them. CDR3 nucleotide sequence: TGTGCCATCAGTAGGACACCCCCAACTAATGAAAAACTGTTTTTT. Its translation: CAISRTPPTNEKLFF.

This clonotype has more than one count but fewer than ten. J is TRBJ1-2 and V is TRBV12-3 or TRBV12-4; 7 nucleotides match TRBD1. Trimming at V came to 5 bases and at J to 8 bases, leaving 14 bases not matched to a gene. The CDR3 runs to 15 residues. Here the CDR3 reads CASSTTGTDYNGYTF. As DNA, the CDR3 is TGTGCCAGCAGTACTACCGGGACAGACTACAACGGCTACACCTTC.

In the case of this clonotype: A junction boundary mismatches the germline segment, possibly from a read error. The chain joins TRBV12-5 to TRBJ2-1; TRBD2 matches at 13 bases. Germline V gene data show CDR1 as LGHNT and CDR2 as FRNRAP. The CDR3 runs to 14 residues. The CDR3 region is CASSLAGLAGVQFF. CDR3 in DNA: TGTGCTAGTAGTTTGGCAGGACTAGCGGGAGTTCAGTTCTTC. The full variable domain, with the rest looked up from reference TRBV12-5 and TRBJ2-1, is DARVTQTPRHKVTEMGQEVTMRCQPILGHNTVFWYRQTMMQGLELLAYFRNRAPLDDSGMPKDRFSAEMPDATLATLKIQPSEPRDSAVYFCASSLAGLAGVQFFGPGTRLTVL.

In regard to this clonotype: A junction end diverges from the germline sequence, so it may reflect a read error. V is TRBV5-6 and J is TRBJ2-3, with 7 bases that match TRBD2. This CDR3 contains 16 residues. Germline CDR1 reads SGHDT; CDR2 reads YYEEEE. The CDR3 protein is CASSLFSSGLTDMQYF. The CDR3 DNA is TGTGCCAGCAGCTTGTTCTCTAGCGGACTCACAGATATGCAGTATTTT.

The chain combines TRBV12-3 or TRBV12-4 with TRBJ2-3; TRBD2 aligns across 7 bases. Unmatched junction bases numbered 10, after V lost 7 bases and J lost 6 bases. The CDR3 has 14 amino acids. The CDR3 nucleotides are TGTGCCAGCAATAATGGGAGGGCGGGTGATACGCAGTATTTT. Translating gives CASNNGRAGDTQYF.

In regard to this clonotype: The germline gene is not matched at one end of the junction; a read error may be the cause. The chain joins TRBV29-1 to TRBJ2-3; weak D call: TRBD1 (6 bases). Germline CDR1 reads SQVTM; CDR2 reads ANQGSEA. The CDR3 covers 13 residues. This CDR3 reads CSIDRLDTDTHYF. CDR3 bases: TGCAGCATTGACAGGCTTGACACAGATACGCATTATTTT.

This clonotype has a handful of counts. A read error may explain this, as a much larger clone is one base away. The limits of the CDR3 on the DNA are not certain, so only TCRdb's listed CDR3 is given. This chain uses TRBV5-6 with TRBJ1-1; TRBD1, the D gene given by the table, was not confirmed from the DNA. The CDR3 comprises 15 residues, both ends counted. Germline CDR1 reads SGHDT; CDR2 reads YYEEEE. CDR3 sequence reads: CASSLFGTGNTEALF.

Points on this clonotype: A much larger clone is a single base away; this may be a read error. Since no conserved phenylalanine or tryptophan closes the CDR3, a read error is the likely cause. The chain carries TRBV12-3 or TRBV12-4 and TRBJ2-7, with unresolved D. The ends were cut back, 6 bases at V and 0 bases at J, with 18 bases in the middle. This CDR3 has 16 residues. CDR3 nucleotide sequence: TGTGCCAGCAGCTCGAGTGGCGCGAGGAGCTCCTACGAGCAGTACTCC. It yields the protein CASSSSGARSSYEQYS.

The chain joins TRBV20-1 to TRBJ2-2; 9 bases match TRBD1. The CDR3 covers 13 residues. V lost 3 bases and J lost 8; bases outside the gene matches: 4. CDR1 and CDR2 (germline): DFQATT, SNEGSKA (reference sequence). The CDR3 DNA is TGCAGTGCTAGCTGGACAGGGGCTGGGGAGCTGTTTTTT. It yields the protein CSASWTGAGELFF.

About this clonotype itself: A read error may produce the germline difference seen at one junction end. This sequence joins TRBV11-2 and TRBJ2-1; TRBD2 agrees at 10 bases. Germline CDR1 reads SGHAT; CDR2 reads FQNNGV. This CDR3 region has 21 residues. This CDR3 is CTSSSTRASGRPISSYNEQFF. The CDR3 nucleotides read TGTACCAGCAGCTCAACCAGGGCTAGCGGGAGACCCATAAGCTCCTACAATGAGCAGTTCTTC. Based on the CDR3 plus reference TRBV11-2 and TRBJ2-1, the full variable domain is EAGVAQSPRYKIIEKRQSVAFWCNPISGHATLYWYQQILGQGPKLLIQFQNNGVVDDSQLPKDRFSAERLKGVDSTLKIQPAKLEDSAVYLCTSSSTRASGRPISSYNEQFFGPGTRLTVL.

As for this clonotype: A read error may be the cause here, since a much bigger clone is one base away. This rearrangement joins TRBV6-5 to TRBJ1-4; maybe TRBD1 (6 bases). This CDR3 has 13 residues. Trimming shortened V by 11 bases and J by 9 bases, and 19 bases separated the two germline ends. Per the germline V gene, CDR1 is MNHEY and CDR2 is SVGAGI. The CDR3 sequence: CASKGGFGKKLFF. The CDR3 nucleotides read TGTGCCTCCAAGGGGGGGTTTGGGAAAAAACTGTTTTTT.

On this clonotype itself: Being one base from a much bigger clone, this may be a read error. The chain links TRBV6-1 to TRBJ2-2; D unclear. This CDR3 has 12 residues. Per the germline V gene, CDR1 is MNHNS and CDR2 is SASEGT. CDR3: CASTPNTRELFF. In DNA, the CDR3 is TGTGCCAGCACCCCGAACACCAGGGAGCTGTTTTTT.

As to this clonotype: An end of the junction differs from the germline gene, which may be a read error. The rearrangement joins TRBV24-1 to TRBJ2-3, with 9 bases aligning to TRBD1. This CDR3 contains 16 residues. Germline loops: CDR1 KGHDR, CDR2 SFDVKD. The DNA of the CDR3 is TGTGCCACCAGTGATTCGAGGGACAGGGTAACAGATGCGCAGTATTTT. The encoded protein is CATSDSRDRVTDAQYF.

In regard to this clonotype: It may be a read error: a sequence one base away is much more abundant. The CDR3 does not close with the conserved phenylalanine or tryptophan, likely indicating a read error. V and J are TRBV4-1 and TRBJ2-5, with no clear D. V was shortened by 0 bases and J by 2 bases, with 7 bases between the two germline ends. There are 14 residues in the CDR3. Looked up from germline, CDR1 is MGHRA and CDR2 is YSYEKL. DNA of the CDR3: TGCGCCAGCAGCCAAGATTGGGGTCAAGAGACCCAGTACCTC. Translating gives CASSQDWGQETQYL.

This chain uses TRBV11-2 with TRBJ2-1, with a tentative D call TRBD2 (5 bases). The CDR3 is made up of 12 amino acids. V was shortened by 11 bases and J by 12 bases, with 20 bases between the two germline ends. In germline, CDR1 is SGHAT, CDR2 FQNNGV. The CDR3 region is CAGTREGSVQFF. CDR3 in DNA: TGTGCCGGCACCCGAGAGGGAAGTGTGCAGTTCTTC.

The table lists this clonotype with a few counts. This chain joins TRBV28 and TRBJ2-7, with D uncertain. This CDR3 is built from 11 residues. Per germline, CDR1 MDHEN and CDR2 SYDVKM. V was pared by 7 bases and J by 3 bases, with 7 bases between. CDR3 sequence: CASMVNYEQYF. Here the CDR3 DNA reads TGTGCCAGCATGGTAAACTACGAGCAGTACTTC.

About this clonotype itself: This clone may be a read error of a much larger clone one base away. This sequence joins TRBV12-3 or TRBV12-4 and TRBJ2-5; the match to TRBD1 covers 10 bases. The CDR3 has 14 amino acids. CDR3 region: CVSSGTGAWETQYF. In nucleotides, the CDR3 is TGTGTCAGCAGCGGGACAGGGGCTTGGGAGACCCAGTACTTC.